This section outlines one T cell receptor (beta chain) sequence together with its context. Its antigen is not identified. The sample belongs to a study of cytomegalovirus exposure and HLA in healthy donors. CDR1 and CDR2 from the germline V gene are LGHNA and YNFKEQ. The length of the CDR3 is 16 residues. After removal of 0 bases from V and 4 bases from J, the junction contained 4 bases not matched to a gene. Broader study findings: Reports indicated that the classifier achieved high specificity and sensitivity in diagnosing cytomegalovirus status.

A multiplex PCR was run with 60 Vbeta primers and 13 Jbeta primers. Method: immunoSEQ multiplex PCR; TCRdb's copy keeps in-frame clones and lacks some. The profile shows over 200,000 clones, roughly four fifths of them singletons. This sequence originates from a woman in her thirties or forties in good health and CMV-seronegative. Sequenced input: PBMCs. This rearrangement joins TRBV4-2 to TRBJ2-1; TRBD2 agrees at 9 bases. CDR3 nucleotide sequence: TGTGCCAGCAGCCAAGAGCGGGGGGGCCGGTACAATGAGCAGTTCTTC. Translating gives CASSQERGGRYNEQFF.